This T cell receptor (beta chain) was captured in a study of neurological immune-mediated disorders (dated by TCRdb to 2018 to 2020). Study-level background: Using UMI-based sequencing, the study compared peripheral blood TCR-beta repertoires from patients with HTLV-I-associated myelopathy (HAM/TSP), patients with multiple sclerosis, and healthy controls. Longitudinal samples, technical triplicates and paired sorted CD4+ and CD8+ T-cell subsets, alongside PBMC samples, were included among the approximately 99 TCR-beta libraries. The cohort was made up of about 66 subjects, consisting of 15 or so HAM/TSP patients, 34 multiple sclerosis patients and around 20 healthy controls.

This clonotype was detected many times. It has no known antigen specificity. Base qualities are not recorded, but no much larger clone differs from it by a single base. The healthy controls were volunteers from a blood bank in Maryland, USA. For unsorted PBMC libraries, 2 million PBMCs were used after storage in RNAlater at -80 degrees C until RNA extraction. Peripheral blood underwent Ficoll-Hypaque density gradient centrifugation to isolate PBMCs, which were then cryopreserved in liquid nitrogen. Overall study outcomes, separate from this receptor: TCR clonal expansion was highest in HAM/TSP patients and lowest in MS patients, with MS patients falling below even healthy controls. Across subjects, expanded clones never shared an identical CDR3 amino acid sequence, which suggests that the TCR-beta repertoires in every group were private.

CDR1 and CDR2, per the germline V gene, are KGHDR and SFDVKD. From its cysteine to its phenylalanine, the CDR3 spans 15 amino acids. Kept here is only the CDR3 DNA, which spans 45 bases and is read in frame from base 1. The V end loses 3 bases and the J end loses 2 bases, and a stretch of 10 bases separates them. cDNA synthesis used template-switch 5'RACE with a primer carrying a 10-nucleotide random unique molecular identifier tagging each TCR transcript. Each sequencing run produced over 180 million TCR-beta sequences covering 15-18 subjects. The RNeasy kit was used to extract total RNA. The KAPA Real-time Library Amplification kit was used to amplify TCR-beta VDJ regions with primers targeting the TCR constant region and the 5'RACE anchor. A first PCR added sample indexes and Illumina adaptors, and a second PCR then raised library yield. The roughly 650 bp TCR product was size-selected on a 2% E-gel SizeSelection system after Ampure bead purification. Before pooling, libraries had their quality checked on a Bioanalyzer, their concentration measured with Qubit, and their quantity determined with the Kapa Library Quantification kit. Libraries were sequenced paired-end 2 x 150 bp on an Illumina HiSeq 2500. To increase sequence diversity, roughly 24-31% phiX was spiked into each library pool. The original pipeline was this. Quality-filtered reads were processed with the UMI-based MiGEC pipeline, and over 75% of raw TCR sequences were removed by the MiGEC pipeline during error correction. VDJ genes were aligned to IMGT germline references, and clonotypes were defined by unique CDR3 amino acid sequence plus V-J genes. Clonal expansion, Shannon diversity and CDR3 relatedness were evaluated with VDJtools (CalcPairwiseDistances, ClusterSamples), while phylogenetic trees were built in CLCbio workbench. A clone was classed as expanded if it had 8 or more unique UMIs, a cutoff based on coefficient-of-variation modelling across technical triplicates. TCRdb ran its own pipeline on the public reads, namely fastp trimming at Q25 and MiXCR clone calling, and kept in-frame beta chains. Records with the same CDR3 protein are collapsed into one entry carrying the most frequent genes and DNA. TCRdb's processing, not the study's, gives the V and J calls here. The sample includes roughly 38,000 distinct CDR3 sequences, with 7% to 8% observed a single time. The ten largest clones represent 4% to 5.5% of the sample.

The specimen sequenced was PBMCs. This chain is built from TRBV24-1 and TRBJ2-4; TRBD1 is possibly the D segment (6 matching bases). The source of this sequence is a middle-aged woman in good health. The CDR3 has the sequence CATSDPRGTKNIQYF. The sequenced DNA: TGTGCCACCAGTGATCCCAGGGGAACCAAAAACATTCAGTACTTC.